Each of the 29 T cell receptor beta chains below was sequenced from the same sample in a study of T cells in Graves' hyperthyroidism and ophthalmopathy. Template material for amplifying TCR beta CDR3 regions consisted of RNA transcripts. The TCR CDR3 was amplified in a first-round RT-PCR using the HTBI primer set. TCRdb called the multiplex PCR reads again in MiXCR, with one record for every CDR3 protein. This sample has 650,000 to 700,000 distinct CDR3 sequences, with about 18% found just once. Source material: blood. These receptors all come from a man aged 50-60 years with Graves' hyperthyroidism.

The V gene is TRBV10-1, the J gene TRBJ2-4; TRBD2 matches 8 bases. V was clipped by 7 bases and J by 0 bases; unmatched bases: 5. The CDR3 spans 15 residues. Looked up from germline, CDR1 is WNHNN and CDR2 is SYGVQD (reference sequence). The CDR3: CASTRGGLAKNIQYF. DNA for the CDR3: TGCGCCAGCACTCGGGGGGGGTTAGCCAAAAACATTCAGTACTTC.

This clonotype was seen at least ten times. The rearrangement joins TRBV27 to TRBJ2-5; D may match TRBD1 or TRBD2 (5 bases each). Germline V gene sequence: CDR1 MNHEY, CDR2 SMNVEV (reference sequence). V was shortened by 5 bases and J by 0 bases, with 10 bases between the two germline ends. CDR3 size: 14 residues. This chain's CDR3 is CASSKGRNQETQYF. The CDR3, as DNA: TGTGCCAGCAGTAAGGGACGGAACCAAGAGACCCAGTACTTC.

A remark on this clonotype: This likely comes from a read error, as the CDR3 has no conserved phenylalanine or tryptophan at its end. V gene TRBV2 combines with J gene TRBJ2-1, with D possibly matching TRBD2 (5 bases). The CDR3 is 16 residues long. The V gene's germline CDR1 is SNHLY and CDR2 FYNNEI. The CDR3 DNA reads TGTGCCAGCAGTGAAGGAAGCGGCCATCCCTACAATGGGCAGTTCTCC. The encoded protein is CASSEGSGHPYNGQFS.

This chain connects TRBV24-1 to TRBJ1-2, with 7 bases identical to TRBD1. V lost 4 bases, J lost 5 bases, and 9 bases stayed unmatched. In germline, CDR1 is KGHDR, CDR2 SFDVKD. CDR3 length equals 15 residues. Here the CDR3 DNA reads TGTGCCACCAGTGAGCCCGGGACAGCCCTGTATGGCTACACCTTC. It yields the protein CATSEPGTALYGYTF.

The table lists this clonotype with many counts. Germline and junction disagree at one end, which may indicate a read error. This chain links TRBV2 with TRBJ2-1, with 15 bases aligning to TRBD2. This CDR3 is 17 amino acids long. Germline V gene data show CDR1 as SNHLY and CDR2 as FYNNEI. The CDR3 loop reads CASREGLAGGPYNEQFF. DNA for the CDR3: TGTGCCAGCAGGGAAGGACTAGCGGGAGGGCCGTACAATGAGCAGTTCTTC.

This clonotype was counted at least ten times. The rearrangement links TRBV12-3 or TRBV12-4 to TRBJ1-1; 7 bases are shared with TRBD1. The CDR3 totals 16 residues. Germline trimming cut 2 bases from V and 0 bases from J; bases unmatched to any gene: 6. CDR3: CASSLSRGLMNTEAFF. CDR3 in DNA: TGTGCCAGCAGTTTATCTAGGGGGCTCATGAACACTGAAGCTTTCTTT.

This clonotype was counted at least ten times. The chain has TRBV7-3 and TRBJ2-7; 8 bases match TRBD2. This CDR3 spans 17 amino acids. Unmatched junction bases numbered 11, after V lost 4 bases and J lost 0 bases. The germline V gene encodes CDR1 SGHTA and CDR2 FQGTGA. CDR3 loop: CASSSTSEREISYEQYF. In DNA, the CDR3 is TGTGCCAGCAGCTCCACCTCAGAGCGGGAGATCTCCTACGAGCAGTACTTC.

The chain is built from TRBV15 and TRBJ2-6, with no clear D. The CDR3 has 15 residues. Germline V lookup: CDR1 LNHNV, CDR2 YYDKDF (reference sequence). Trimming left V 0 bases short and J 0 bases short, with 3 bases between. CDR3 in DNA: TGTGCCACCAGCAGAGATCACTCTGGGGCCAACGTCCTGACTTTC. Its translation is CATSRDHSGANVLTF.

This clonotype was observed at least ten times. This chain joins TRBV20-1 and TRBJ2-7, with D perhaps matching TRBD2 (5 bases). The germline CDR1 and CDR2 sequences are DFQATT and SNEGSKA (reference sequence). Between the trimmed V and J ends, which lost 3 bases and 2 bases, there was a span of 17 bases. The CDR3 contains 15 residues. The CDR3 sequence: CSASGLEASTYEQYF. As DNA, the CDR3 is TGCAGTGCTAGCGGGCTGGAAGCTAGCACCTACGAGCAGTACTTC.

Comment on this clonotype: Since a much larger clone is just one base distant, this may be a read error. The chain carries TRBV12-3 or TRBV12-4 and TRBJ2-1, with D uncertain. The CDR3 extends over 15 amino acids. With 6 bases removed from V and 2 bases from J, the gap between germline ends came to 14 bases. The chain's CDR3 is CASRRRFLPYNEQFF. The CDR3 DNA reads TGTGCCAGCAGGCGCCGGTTTTTACCCTACAATGAGCAGTTCTTC.

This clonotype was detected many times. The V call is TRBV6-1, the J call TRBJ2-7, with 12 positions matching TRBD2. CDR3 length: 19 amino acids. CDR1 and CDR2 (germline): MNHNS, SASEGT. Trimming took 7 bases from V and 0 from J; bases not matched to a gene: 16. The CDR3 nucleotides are TGTGCCAGCACTCCCCGGAGAGCTAGCGGGAGGGCGAGCTCCTACGAGCAGTACTTC. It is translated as CASTPRRASGRASSYEQYF.

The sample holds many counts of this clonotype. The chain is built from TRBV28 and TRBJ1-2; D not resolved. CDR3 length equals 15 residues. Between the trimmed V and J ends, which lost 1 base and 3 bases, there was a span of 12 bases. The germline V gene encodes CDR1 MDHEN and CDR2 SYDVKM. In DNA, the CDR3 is TGTGCCAGCAGTTTATTCACCGGGTCAGACTATGGCTACACCTTC. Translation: CASSLFTGSDYGYTF.

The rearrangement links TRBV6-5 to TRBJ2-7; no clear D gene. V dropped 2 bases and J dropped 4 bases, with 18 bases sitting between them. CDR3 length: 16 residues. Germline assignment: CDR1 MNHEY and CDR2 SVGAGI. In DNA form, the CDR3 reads TGTGCCAGCAGTTACGATATAGTAGGAACTAAATACGAGCAGTACTTC. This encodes CASSYDIVGTKYEQYF.

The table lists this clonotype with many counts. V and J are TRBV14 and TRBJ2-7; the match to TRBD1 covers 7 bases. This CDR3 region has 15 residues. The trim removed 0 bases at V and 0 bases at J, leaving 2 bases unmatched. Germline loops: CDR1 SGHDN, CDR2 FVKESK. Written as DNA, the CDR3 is TGTGCCAGCAGCCAAGATTGGGACAGCTCCTACGAGCAGTACTTC. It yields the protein CASSQDWDSSYEQYF.

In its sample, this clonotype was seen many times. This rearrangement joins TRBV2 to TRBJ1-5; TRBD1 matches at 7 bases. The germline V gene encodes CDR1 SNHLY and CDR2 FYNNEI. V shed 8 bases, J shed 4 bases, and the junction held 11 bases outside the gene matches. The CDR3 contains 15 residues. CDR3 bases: TGTGCCAGCTTAAGAGACAGGGACCTAAATCAGCCCCAGCATTTT. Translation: CASLRDRDLNQPQHF.

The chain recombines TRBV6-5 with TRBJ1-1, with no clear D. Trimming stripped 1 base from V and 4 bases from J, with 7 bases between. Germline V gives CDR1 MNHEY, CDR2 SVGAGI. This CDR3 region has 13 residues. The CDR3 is CASSYFTATEAFF. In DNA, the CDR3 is TGTGCCAGCAGTTACTTTACCGCCACTGAAGCTTTCTTT.

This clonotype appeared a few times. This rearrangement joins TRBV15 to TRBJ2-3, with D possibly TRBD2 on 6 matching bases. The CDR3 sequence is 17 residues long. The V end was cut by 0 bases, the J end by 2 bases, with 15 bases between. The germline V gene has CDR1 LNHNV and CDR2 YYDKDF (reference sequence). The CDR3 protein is CATSRDRDSFDTDTQYF. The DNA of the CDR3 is TGTGCCACCAGCAGAGATAGGGACTCTTTCGACACAGATACGCAGTATTTT.

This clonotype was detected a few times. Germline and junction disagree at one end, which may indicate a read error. The CDR3 region is CASSTSGPYNEQLF. In nucleotides, the CDR3 is TGTGCCAGCAGTACCAGCGGGCCCTACAATGAGCAGCTCTTC. The chain carries TRBV12-3 or TRBV12-4 and TRBJ2-1; D is perhaps TRBD2 (6 bases). This CDR3 comprises 14 residues.

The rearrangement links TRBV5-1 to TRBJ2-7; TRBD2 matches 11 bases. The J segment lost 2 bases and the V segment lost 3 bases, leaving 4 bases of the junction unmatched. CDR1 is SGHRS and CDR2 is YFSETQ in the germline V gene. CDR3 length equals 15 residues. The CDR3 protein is CASSWSSGGTYEQYF. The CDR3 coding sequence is TGCGCCAGCAGCTGGTCTAGCGGGGGGACCTACGAGCAGTACTTC.

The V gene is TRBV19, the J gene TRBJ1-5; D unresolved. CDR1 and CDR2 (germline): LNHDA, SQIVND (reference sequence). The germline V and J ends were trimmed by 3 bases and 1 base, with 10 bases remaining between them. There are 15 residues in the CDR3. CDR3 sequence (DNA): TGTGCCAGTAGTATCCTACAGATCAGCAATCAGCCCCAGCATTTT. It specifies CASSILQISNQPQHF.

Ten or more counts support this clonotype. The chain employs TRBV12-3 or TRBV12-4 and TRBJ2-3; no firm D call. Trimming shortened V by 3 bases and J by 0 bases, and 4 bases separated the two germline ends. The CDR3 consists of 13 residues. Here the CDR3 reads CASSFVSTDTQYF. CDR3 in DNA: TGTGCCAGCAGTTTCGTGAGCACAGATACGCAGTATTTT.

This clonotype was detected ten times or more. CDR3 protein: CSAGQGLNTEAFF. The CDR3 DNA is TGCAGTGCTGGACAGGGACTGAACACTGAAGCTTTCTTT. The V and J genes are TRBV20-1 and TRBJ1-1, with 8 bases aligning to TRBD1. V was pared by 5 bases and J by 0 bases, with 2 bases of the junction left unmatched. This CDR3 spans 13 amino acids. Germline V gene sequence: CDR1 DFQATT, CDR2 SNEGSKA (reference sequence).

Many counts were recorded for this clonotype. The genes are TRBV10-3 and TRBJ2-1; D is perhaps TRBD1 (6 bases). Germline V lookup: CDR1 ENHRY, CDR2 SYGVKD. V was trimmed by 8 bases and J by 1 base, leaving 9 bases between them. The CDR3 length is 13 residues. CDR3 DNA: TGTGCCATCGGGACACCTTCCTACAATGAGCAGTTCTTC. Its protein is CAIGTPSYNEQFF.

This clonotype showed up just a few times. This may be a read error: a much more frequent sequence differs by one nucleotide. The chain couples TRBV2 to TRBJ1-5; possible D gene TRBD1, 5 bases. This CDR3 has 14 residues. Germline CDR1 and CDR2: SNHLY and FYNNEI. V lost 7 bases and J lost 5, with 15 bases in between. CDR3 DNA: TGTGCCAGCAAAAAGGGGCAGGGTCATCAGCCCCAGCATTTT. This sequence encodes CASKKGQGHQPQHF.

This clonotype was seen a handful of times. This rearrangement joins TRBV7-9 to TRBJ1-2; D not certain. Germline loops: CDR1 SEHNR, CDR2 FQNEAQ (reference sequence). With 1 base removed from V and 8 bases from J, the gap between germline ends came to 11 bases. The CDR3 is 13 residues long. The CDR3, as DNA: TGTGCCAGCAGCTTAGAAGGGTCCGCGGGCTACACCTTC. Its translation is CASSLEGSAGYTF.

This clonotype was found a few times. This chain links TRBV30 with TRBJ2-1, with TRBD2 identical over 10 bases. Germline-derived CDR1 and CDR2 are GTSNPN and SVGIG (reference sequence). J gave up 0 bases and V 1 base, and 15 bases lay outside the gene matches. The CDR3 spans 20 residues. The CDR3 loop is CAWSGWPGSGRPSSYNEQFF. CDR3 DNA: TGTGCCTGGAGTGGGTGGCCGGGTAGCGGGAGGCCGAGCTCCTACAATGAGCAGTTCTTC.

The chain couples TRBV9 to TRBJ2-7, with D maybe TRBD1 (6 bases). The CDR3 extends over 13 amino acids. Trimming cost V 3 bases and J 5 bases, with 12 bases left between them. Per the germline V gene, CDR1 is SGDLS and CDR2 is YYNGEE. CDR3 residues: CASSAEQGNEQYF. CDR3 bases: TGTGCCAGCAGCGCGGAACAGGGAAACGAGCAGTACTTC. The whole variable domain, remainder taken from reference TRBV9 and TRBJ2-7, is DSGVTQTPKHLITATGQRVTLRCSPRSGDLSVYWYQQSLDQGLQFLIQYYNGEERAKGNILERFSAQQFPDLHSELNLSSLELGDSALYFCASSAEQGNEQYFGPGTRLTVT.

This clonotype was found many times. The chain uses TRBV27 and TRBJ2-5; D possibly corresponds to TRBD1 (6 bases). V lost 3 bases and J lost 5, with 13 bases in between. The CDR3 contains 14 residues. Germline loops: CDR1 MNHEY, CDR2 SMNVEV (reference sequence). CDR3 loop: CASSFYGTPETQYF. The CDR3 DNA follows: TGTGCCAGCAGTTTCTACGGGACACCGGAGACCCAGTACTTC.

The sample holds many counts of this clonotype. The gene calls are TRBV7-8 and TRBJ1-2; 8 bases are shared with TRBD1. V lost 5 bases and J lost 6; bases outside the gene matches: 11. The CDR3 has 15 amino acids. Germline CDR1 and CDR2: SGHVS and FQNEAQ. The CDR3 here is CASSGIGQGLDGYTF. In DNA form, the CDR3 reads TGTGCCAGCAGCGGCATTGGACAGGGACTCGATGGCTACACCTTC.